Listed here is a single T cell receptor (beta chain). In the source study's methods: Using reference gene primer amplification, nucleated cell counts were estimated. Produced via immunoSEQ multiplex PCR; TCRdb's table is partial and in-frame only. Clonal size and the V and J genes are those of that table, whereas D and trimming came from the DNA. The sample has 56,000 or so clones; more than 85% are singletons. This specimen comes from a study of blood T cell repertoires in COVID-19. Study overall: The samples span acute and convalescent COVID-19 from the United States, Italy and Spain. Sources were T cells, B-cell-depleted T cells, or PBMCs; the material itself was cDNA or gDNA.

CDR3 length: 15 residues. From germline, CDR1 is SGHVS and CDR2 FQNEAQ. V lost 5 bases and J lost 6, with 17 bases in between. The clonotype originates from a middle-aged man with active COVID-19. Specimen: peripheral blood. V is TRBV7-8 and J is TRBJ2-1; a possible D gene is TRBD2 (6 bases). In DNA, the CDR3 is TGTGCCAGCAGCCTAGTGCGGGGAAGGGGCAATGAGCAGTTCTTC. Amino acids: CASSLVRGRGNEQFF. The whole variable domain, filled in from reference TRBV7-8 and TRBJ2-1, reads GAGVSQSPRYKVAKRGQDVALRCDPISGHVSLFWYQQALGQGPEFLTYFQNEAQLDKSGLPSDRFFAERPEGSVSTLKIQRTQQEDSAVYLCASSLVRGRGNEQFFGPGTRLTVL.